This entry lists 23 T cell receptor beta chains sequenced from one sample in a study of blood T cell repertoires in COVID-19. Assay: immunoSEQ multiplex PCR; the TCRdb copy retains only in-frame clones and omits some. The sample lists under 150,000 clones; approximately 85% were seen once. The sequencing sample was made of peripheral blood. All receptors come from a woman aged 55-69 years with COVID-19, enrolled during active disease.

This chain joins TRBV6-5 and TRBJ2-3; D may be TRBD2 (5 bases). Germline lookup yields CDR1 MNHEY and CDR2 SVGAGI. V shed 10 bases and J shed 2 bases, with 13 bases lying between them. The CDR3 sequence is 13 residues long. The chain's CDR3 is CAIKSGNTDTQYF. Written as DNA, the CDR3 is TGTGCCATAAAGTCGGGGAACACAGATACGCAGTATTTT.

This clone was detected only a few times. This sequence joins TRBV15 and TRBJ1-2, with D uncertain. CDR1 is LNHNV, CDR2 YYDKDF, per germline (reference sequence). Trimming removed 1 base at V and 0 bases at J, with 9 bases between. The CDR3 spans 15 residues. The CDR3 loop is CATSRARSTNYGYTF. CDR3 nucleotides: TGTGCCACCAGCAGAGCGCGGAGTACTAACTATGGCTACACCTTC.

The genes are TRBV5-6 and TRBJ1-4; possibly TRBD1 for D (6 bases). Germline-derived CDR1 and CDR2 are SGHDT and YYEEEE. CDR3 length: 15 residues. The germline V and J ends were trimmed by 4 bases and 8 bases, with 18 bases remaining between them. The CDR3 reads CASSLPTGTGEKLFF. The CDR3 DNA sequence: TGTGCCAGCAGCCTTCCTACAGGGACCGGCGAAAAACTGTTTTTT. Using reference TRBV5-6 and TRBJ1-4 for the parts outside the CDR3, the full variable domain is DAGVTQSPTHLIKTRGQQVTLRCSPKSGHDTVSWYQQALGQGPQFIFQYYEEEERQRGNFPDRFSGHQFPNYSSELNVNALLLGDSALYLCASSLPTGTGEKLFFGSGTQLSVL.

V is TRBV2 and J is TRBJ1-5, with unresolved D. From germline, CDR1 is SNHLY and CDR2 FYNNEI. The CDR3 length is 14 residues. The germline V and J ends were trimmed by 3 bases and 0 bases, with 6 bases remaining between them. CDR3 region: CASSDGVSNQPQHF. CDR3 DNA: TGTGCCAGCAGTGACGGGGTTAGCAATCAGCCCCAGCATTTT.

V and J are TRBV11-2 and TRBJ1-1; maybe TRBD1 (5 bases). There are 13 residues in the CDR3. The germline gives CDR1 SGHAT, CDR2 FQNNGV. The V end lost 6 bases, the J end lost 0 bases, and 8 bases lay between the germline ends. CDR3 in amino acids: CASRGGMNTEAFF. The CDR3 nucleotides are TGTGCCAGCAGGGGGGGAATGAACACTGAAGCTTTCTTT.

The V call is TRBV19, the J call TRBJ2-4; TRBD1 matches at 7 bases. CDR1 and CDR2 from the germline V gene are LNHDA and SQIVND (reference sequence). J was trimmed by 3 bases and V by 6 bases; bases with no gene match: 5. There are 14 residues in the CDR3. The CDR3 here is CASRKTGDKNIQYF. The CDR3 nucleotides read TGTGCCAGTAGAAAAACAGGGGACAAAAACATTCAGTACTTC. Full variable domain (remainder filled in from reference TRBV19 and TRBJ2-4): DGGITQSPKYLFRKEGQNVTLSCEQNLNHDAMYWYRQDPGQGLRLIYYSQIVNDFQKGDIAEGYSVSREKKESFPLTVTSAQKNPTAFYLCASRKTGDKNIQYFGAGTRLSVL.

The genes are TRBV19 and TRBJ1-2; D is unresolved. The CDR3 runs to 13 residues. Germline CDR1 is LNHDA and CDR2 is SQIVND (reference sequence). V gave up 5 bases and J gave up 4 bases, with 11 bases separating them. CDR3 nucleotide sequence: TGTGCCAGTAGTTACAGTTCGATCTATGGCTACACCTTC. Amino acid sequence: CASSYSSIYGYTF.

V gene TRBV7-9 combines with J gene TRBJ2-3; 10 nucleotides match TRBD2. Looked up from germline, CDR1 is SEHNR and CDR2 is FQNEAQ (reference sequence). The ends lost 2 bases at V and 1 base at J; junction bases unmatched: 6. The CDR3 consists of 17 residues. CDR3 DNA sequence: TGTGCCAGCAGCTTATTGGGCCTAGCGGGGGGCACAGATACGCAGTATTTT. As protein: CASSLLGLAGGTDTQYF. Drawing the rest from reference TRBV7-9 and TRBJ2-3, the complete variable domain is DTGVSQNPRHKITKRGQNVTFRCDPISEHNRLYWYRQTLGQGPEFLTYFQNEAQLEKSRLLSDRFSAERPKGSFSTLEIQRTEQGDSAMYLCASSLLGLAGGTDTQYFGPGTRLTVL.

The J gene is TRBJ1-1, the V gene TRBV29-1; no definite D call. CDR3 length: 16 amino acids. Germline V gene data show CDR1 as SQVTM and CDR2 as ANQGSEA. Trimming removed 1 base at V and 0 bases at J, with 15 bases between. The CDR3 region has the DNA TGCAGCGTTGAAGGCACCACGGGGAAGATGAACACTGAAGCTTTCTTT. As protein: CSVEGTTGKMNTEAFF.

Here the CDR3 DNA reads TGTGCCAGCACCAAACAGGGCCAAGGCGGCTACACCTTC. This encodes CASTKQGQGGYTF. V usage is TRBV2 and J usage is TRBJ1-2; TRBD1 might be the D (6 bases). Trimming cost V 7 bases and J 8 bases, with 17 bases left between them. This CDR3 spans 13 amino acids. Germline-derived CDR1 and CDR2 are SNHLY and FYNNEI.

This chain connects TRBV29-1 to TRBJ2-1; 7 bases are a match to TRBD2. V lost 3 bases to trimming and J lost 2 bases; unmatched junction nucleotides: 7. The CDR3 extends over 15 amino acids. Germline V gene sequence: CDR1 SQVTM, CDR2 ANQGSEA. The DNA for the CDR3 is TGCAGCGTTGAGAGGCGGGGGAGAACCTACAATGAGCAGTTCTTC. Amino acids: CSVERRGRTYNEQFF.

The rearrangement uses TRBV12-3 or TRBV12-4 and TRBJ1-2; D call uncertain. V shed 2 bases and J shed 8 bases, with 6 bases lying between them. The CDR3 consists of 11 residues. This CDR3 is CASSLSGGYTF. The CDR3, as DNA: TGTGCCAGCAGTTTATCGGGAGGCTACACCTTC.

V and J are TRBV5-6 and TRBJ2-1, with a tentative D call TRBD1 (7 bases). The CDR3 loop spans 18 amino acids. The V gene lost 0 bases and the J gene lost 3 bases, with 19 bases spanning the gap. Germline V lookup: CDR1 SGHDT, CDR2 YYEEEE. CDR3 residues: CASSLVGGGDLLYNEQFF. Written as DNA, the CDR3 is TGTGCCAGCAGCTTGGTTGGAGGGGGCGACTTACTCTACAATGAGCAGTTCTTC.

This CDR3 reads CASSVGIGTDEAFF. The CDR3 nucleotides are TGTGCCAGCAGTGTAGGAATCGGGACAGATGAAGCTTTCTTT. The V call is TRBV2, the J call TRBJ1-1, with 7 bases lining up with TRBD1. The CDR3 is 14 residues long. V lost 4 bases and J lost 7; bases outside the gene matches: 9. Per the germline V gene, CDR1 is SNHLY and CDR2 is FYNNEI.

The chain couples TRBV12-5 to TRBJ2-1; D unresolved. Trimming stripped 5 bases from V and 9 bases from J, with 20 bases between. There are 15 residues in the CDR3. Germline V gene lookup returns CDR1 LGHNT and CDR2 FRNRAP. DNA of the CDR3: TGTGCTAGTGGTAAAGCCTTGCTAGGTAGTGGTGAGCAGTTCTTC. It is translated as CASGKALLGSGEQFF.

This chain uses TRBV19 with TRBJ1-2; D possibly corresponds to TRBD1 (5 bases). The CDR3 consists of 11 residues. Germline lookup yields CDR1 LNHDA and CDR2 SQIVND (reference sequence). Trimming pared 4 bases from V and 8 bases from J, leaving 8 bases between. The CDR3 nucleotides are TGTGCCAGTAGTAAAGGGGAAGGCTACACCTTC. This translates into CASSKGEGYTF.

J is TRBJ1-2 and V is TRBV11-2; no clear D. V dropped 5 bases and J dropped 8 bases, with 21 bases sitting between them. This CDR3 comprises 15 residues. The germline gives CDR1 SGHAT, CDR2 FQNNGV. CDR3 nucleotides: TGTGCCAGCAGCCCGAGGCTCGAGGATCGGGAAGGCTACACCTTC. As protein: CASSPRLEDREGYTF.

V gene TRBV12-3 or TRBV12-4 combines with J gene TRBJ1-5; perhaps TRBD1 as D (5 bases). This CDR3 has 13 residues. Trimming took 6 bases from V and 3 from J, leaving 9 bases between them. CDR3 nucleotide sequence: TGTGCCAGCAGGGGGCAGGACAATCAGCCCCAGCATTTT. The encoded protein is CASRGQDNQPQHF.

The chain carries TRBV7-8 and TRBJ2-3; TRBD2 matches at 9 bases. V dropped 6 bases and J dropped 4; count of bases not matched to a gene: 11. CDR1 and CDR2 (germline): SGHVS, FQNEAQ. The CDR3 is made up of 16 amino acids. Written as DNA, the CDR3 is TGTGCCAGCAGTTCTGCGGGGGGGCTCCGCCCAGATACGCAGTATTTT. It is translated as CASSSAGGLRPDTQYF.

This clone was found once. J is TRBJ2-7 and V is TRBV6-2 or TRBV6-3, with D perhaps matching TRBD2 (6 bases). V dropped 5 bases and J dropped 3 bases, with 14 bases sitting between them. The CDR3 runs to 14 residues. Per germline, CDR1 MNHEY and CDR2 SVGEGT. CDR3 sequence reads: CASSRSGTGYEQYF. The CDR3 DNA is TGTGCCAGCAGTAGATCCGGGACTGGCTACGAGCAGTACTTC.

The chain carries TRBV11-2 and TRBJ2-6; TRBD1 might be the D (5 bases). V was shortened by 2 bases and J by 2 bases, with 7 bases between the two germline ends. Germline CDR1 SGHAT, CDR2 FQNNGV. The CDR3 sequence is 15 residues long. The CDR3 DNA reads as TGTGCCAGCAGCTTATCAGGGCCTGGGGCCAACGTCCTGACTTTC. Its protein product is CASSLSGPGANVLTF.

V usage is TRBV5-1 and J usage is TRBJ2-2; 8 bases align to TRBD1. V lost 2 bases and J lost 5; bases outside the gene matches: 5. The CDR3 extends over 15 amino acids. The germline gives CDR1 SGHRS, CDR2 YFSETQ. CDR3 bases: TGCGCCAGCAGCTTCCAGGGGGCTACGACCGGGGAGCTGTTTTTT. This sequence encodes CASSFQGATTGELFF.

J is TRBJ1-2 and V is TRBV30; D may be TRBD1 (5 bases). CDR3 length equals 14 residues. V lost 1 base and J 4 bases, leaving 13 bases between the germline ends. The germline CDR1 and CDR2 sequences are GTSNPN and SVGIG (reference sequence). The chain's CDR3 is CAWSGGGGGYGYTF. CDR3 DNA: TGTGCCTGGAGTGGGGGGGGTGGAGGCTATGGCTACACCTTC.